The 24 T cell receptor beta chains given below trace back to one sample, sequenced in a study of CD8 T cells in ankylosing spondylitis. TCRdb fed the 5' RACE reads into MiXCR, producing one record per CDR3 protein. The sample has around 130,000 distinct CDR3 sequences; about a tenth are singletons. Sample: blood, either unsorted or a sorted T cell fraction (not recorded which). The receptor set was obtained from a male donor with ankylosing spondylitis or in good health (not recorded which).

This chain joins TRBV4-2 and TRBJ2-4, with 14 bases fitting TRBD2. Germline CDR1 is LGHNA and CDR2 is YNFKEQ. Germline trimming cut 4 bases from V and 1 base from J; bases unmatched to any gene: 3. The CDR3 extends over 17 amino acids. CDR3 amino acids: CASSPGLAGEAKNIQYF. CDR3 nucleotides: TGTGCCAGCAGCCCGGGACTAGCGGGAGAGGCCAAAAACATTCAGTACTTC.

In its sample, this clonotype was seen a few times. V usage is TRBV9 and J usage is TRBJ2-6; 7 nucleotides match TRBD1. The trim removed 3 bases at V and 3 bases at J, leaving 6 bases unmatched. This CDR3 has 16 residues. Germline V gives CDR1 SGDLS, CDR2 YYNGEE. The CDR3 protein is CASSGDRVGGANVLTF. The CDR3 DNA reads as TGTGCCAGCAGCGGCGACAGGGTTGGTGGGGCCAACGTCCTGACTTTC.

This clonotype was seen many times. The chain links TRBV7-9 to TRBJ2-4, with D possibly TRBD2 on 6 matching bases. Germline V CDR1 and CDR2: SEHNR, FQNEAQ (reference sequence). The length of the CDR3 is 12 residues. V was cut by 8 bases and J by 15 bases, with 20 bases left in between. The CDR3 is CASDGGAGVRYF. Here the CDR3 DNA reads TGTGCCAGCGACGGAGGGGCCGGGGTTCGGTACTTC.

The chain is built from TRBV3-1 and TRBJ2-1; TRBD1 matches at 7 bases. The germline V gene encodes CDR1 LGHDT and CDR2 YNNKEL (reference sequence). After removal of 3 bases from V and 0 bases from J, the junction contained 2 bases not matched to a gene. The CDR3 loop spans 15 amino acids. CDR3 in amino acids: CASSQAGGSYNEQFF. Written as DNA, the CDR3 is TGTGCCAGCAGCCAGGCAGGGGGCTCCTACAATGAGCAGTTCTTC.

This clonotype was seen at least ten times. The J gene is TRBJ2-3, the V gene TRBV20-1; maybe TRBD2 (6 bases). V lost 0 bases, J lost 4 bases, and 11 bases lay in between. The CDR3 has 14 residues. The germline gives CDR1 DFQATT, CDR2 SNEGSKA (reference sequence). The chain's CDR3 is CSAREEGVPDTQYF. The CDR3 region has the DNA TGCAGTGCTAGAGAGGAGGGAGTGCCAGATACGCAGTATTTT.

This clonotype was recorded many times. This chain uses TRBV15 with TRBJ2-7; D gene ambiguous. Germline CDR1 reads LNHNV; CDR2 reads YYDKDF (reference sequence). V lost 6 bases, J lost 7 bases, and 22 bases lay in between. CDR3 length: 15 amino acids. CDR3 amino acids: CATSKSSGTRREQYF. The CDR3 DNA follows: TGTGCCACCAGTAAGAGCTCAGGAACACGCAGGGAGCAGTACTTC.

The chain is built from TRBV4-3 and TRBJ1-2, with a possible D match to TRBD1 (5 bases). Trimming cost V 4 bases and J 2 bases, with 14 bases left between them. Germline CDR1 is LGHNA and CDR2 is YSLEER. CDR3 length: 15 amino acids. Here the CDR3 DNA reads TGCGCCAGCAGCCGGCTGGGACCCATGAACTATGGCTACACCTTC. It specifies CASSRLGPMNYGYTF.

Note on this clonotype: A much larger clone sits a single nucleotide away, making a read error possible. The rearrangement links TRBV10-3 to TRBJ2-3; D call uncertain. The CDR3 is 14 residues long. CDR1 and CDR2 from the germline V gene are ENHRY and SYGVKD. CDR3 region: CSISGPRVSDTQYF. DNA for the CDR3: TGTTCCATCAGTGGGCCCCGCGTATCAGATACGCAGTATTTT.

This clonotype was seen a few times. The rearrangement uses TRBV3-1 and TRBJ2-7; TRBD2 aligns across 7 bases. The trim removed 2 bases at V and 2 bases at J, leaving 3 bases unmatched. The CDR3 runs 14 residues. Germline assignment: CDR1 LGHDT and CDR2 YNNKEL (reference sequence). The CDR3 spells CASSQTSVTYEQYF. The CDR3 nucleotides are TGTGCCAGCAGCCAAACTAGCGTAACCTACGAGCAGTACTTC.

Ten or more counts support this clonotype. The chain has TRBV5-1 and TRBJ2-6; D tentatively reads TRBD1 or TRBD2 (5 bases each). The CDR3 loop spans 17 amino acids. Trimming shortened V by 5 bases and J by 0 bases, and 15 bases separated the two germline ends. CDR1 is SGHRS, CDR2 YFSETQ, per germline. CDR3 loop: CASRVGTDVSGANVLTF. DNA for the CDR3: TGCGCCAGCAGAGTCGGGACGGATGTCTCTGGGGCCAACGTCCTGACTTTC.

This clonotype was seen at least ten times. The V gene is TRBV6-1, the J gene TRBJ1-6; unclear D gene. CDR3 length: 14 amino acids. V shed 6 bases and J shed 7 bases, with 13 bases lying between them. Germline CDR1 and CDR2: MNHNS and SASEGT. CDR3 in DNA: TGTGCCAGCAGAGACGGGCAGATAAATTCACCCCTCCACTTT. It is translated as CASRDGQINSPLHF.

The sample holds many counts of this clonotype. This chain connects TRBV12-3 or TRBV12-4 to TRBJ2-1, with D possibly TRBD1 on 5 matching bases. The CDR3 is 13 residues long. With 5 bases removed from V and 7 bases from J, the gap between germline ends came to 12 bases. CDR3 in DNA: TGTGCCAGCAGTCCTCAGGGTTTTAATGAGCAGTTCTTC. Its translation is CASSPQGFNEQFF.

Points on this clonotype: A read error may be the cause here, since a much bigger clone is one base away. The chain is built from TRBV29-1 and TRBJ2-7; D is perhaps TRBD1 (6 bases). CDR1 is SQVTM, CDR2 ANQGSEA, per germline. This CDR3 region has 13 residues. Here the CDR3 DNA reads TGCAGCGCCAAAGGACAGAGCTCCTACGAGCATTACTTC. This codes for CSAKGQSSYEHYF.

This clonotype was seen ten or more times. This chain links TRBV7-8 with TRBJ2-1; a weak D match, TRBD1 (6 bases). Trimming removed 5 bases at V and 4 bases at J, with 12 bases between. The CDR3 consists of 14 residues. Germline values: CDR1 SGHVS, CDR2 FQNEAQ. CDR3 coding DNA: TGTGCCAGCAGCCACCAGACAGGTTACAATGAGCAGTTCTTC. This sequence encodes CASSHQTGYNEQFF.

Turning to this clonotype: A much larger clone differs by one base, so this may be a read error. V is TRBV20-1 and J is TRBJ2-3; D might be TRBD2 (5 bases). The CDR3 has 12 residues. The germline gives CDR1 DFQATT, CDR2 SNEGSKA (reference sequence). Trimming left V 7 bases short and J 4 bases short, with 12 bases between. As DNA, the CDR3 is TGCAGTGTCGGGATAGACTCAGATACGCAGTATTTT. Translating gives CSVGIDSDTQYF.

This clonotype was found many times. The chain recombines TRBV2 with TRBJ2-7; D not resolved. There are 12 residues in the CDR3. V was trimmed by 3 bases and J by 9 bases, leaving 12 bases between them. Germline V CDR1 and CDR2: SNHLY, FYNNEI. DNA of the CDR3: TGTGCCAGCAGTGAGGGTGTGAAGAGGCAGTACTTC. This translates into CASSEGVKRQYF.

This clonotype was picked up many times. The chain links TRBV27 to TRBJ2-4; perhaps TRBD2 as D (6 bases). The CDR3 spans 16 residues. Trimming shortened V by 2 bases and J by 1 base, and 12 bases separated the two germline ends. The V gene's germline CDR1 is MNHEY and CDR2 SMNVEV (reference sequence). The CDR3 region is CASSLMGGWAKNIQYF. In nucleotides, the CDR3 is TGTGCCAGCAGTTTAATGGGGGGATGGGCCAAAAACATTCAGTACTTC.

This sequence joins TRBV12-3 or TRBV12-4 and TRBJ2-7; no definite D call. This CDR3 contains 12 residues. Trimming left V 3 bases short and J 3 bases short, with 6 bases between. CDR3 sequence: CASSFAGYEQYF. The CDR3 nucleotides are TGTGCCAGCAGTTTCGCCGGCTACGAGCAGTACTTC.

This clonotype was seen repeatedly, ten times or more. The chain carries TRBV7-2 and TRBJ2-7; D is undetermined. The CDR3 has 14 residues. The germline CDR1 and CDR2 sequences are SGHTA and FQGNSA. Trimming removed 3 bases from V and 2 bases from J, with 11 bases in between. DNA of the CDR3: TGTGCCAGCAGCTTGACTCCCGGGCCCTACGAGCAGTACTTC. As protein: CASSLTPGPYEQYF.

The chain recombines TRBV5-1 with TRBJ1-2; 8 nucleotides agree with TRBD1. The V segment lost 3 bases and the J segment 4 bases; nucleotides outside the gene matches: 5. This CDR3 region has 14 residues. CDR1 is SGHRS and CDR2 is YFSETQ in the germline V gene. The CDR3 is CASSSDRAIYGYTF. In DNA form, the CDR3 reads TGCGCCAGCAGCTCGGACAGGGCTATCTATGGCTACACCTTC.

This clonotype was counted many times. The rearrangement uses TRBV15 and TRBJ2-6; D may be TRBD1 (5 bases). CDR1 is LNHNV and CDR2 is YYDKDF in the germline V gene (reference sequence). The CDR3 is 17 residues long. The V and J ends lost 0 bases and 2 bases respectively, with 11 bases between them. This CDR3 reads CATSRDQGLPGANVLTF. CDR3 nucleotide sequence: TGTGCCACCAGCAGAGATCAGGGTCTGCCTGGGGCCAACGTCCTGACTTTC.

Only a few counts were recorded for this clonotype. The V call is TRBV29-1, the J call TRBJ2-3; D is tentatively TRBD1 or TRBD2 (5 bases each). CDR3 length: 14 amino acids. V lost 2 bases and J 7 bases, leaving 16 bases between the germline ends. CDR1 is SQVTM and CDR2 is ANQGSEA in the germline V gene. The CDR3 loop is CSVEKVPGQHTQYF. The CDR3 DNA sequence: TGCAGCGTTGAAAAGGTCCCGGGGCAGCATACGCAGTATTTT.

CDR3 coding DNA: TGTGCCAGCAGTTTAAGGGGGGGGCTGCAGTATTTT. Encoded protein: CASSLRGGLQYF. V usage is TRBV12-3 or TRBV12-4 and J usage is TRBJ2-3, with D perhaps matching TRBD2 (7 bases). V was trimmed by 2 bases and J by 11 bases, leaving 11 bases between them. CDR3 length: 12 amino acids.

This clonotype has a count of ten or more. The CDR3 here is CSADEFVAGTHEQFF. The CDR3 DNA reads as TGCAGTGCCGATGAGTTTGTAGCGGGAACTCATGAGCAGTTCTTC. V and J are TRBV20-1 and TRBJ2-1; 8 positions match TRBD2. Trimming at V came to 6 bases and at J to 8 bases, leaving 15 bases not matched to a gene. Germline V gives CDR1 DFQATT, CDR2 SNEGSKA (reference sequence). The CDR3 sequence is 15 residues long.